One and the same sample provided the 27 T cell receptor beta chains below, sequenced in a study of cytomegalovirus exposure and HLA in healthy donors. The PCR ran on 60 Vbeta and 13 Jbeta primers. Measured with immunoSEQ multiplex PCR; TCRdb has only the in-frame clones, and not every one. This repertoire shows 180,000 or so clones, about 79% found once; its top ten account for about 1.5%. The specimen was PBMCs. The origin of the receptors is a man aged 18 to 29 in good health and CMV-seronegative.

V gene TRBV4-1 combines with J gene TRBJ1-5; D unclear. Germline V CDR1 and CDR2: MGHRA, YSYEKL. V was pared by 3 bases and J by 0 bases, with 15 bases between. The CDR3 totals 17 residues. CDR3 in DNA: TGCGCCAGCAGCCAGGGGAGTCGAGCCTATAGCAATCAGCCCCAGCATTTT. This sequence encodes CASSQGSRAYSNQPQHF.

This clone turned up a few times. The genes are TRBV6-5 and TRBJ1-2; 8 bases fit TRBD1. Trimming at V came to 5 bases and at J to 6 bases, leaving 5 bases not matched to a gene. This CDR3 has 13 amino acids. Looked up from germline, CDR1 is MNHEY and CDR2 is SVGAGI. Written as DNA, the CDR3 is TGTGCCAGCAGTCTCCCAGGGGGCCATGGCTACACCTTC. Protein sequence: CASSLPGGHGYTF.

The rearrangement links TRBV5-1 to TRBJ2-1, with TRBD1 matching 11 bases. Germline V gene sequence: CDR1 SGHRS, CDR2 YFSETQ. V lost 0 bases to trimming and J lost 6 bases; unmatched junction nucleotides: 14. The CDR3 consists of 19 residues. The CDR3 is CASSLARDGTGGVGNEQFF. In nucleotides, the CDR3 is TGCGCCAGCAGCTTGGCTAGAGACGGGACAGGGGGAGTTGGCAATGAGCAGTTCTTC. Full variable domain (outside the CDR3, taken from reference TRBV5-1 and TRBJ2-1): KAGVTQTPRYLIKTRGQQVTLSCSPISGHRSVSWYQQTPGQGLQFLFEYFSETQRNKGNFPGRFSGRQFSNSRSEMNVSTLELGDSALYLCASSLARDGTGGVGNEQFFGPGTRLTVL.

The rearrangement uses TRBV19 and TRBJ1-5, with no clear D. Per germline, CDR1 LNHDA and CDR2 SQIVND (reference sequence). The CDR3 length is 14 residues. V lost 0 bases, J lost 6 bases, and 9 bases lay in between. The CDR3 sequence: CASSIEAGGQPQHF. The CDR3 DNA follows: TGTGCCAGTAGTATAGAGGCAGGTGGTCAGCCCCAGCATTTT.

V gene TRBV7-8 combines with J gene TRBJ2-7; 9 bases fit TRBD1. The CDR3 consists of 15 residues. V shed 5 bases, J shed 3 bases, and the junction held 8 bases outside the gene matches. Germline V gene data show CDR1 as SGHVS and CDR2 as FQNEAQ. In nucleotides, the CDR3 is TGTGCCAGCAGCGTGCCGGGACAGGGAATCTACGAGCAGTACTTC. Translating gives CASSVPGQGIYEQYF.

The CDR3 spells CASSIAQGRYTGELFF. CDR3 nucleotides: TGTGCCAGTAGTATAGCGCAGGGTAGATACACCGGGGAGCTGTTTTTT. V gene TRBV19 combines with J gene TRBJ2-2; D may be TRBD1 (5 bases). V was clipped by 1 base and J by 3 bases, with 12 bases between them. This CDR3 is 16 amino acids long. CDR1 and CDR2 (germline): LNHDA, SQIVND (reference sequence).

The chain uses TRBV27 and TRBJ2-1; 7 bases fit TRBD2. Germline V CDR1 and CDR2: MNHEY, SMNVEV (reference sequence). This CDR3 spans 15 amino acids. With 8 bases clipped from V and 6 bases from J, the junction kept 13 bases outside the gene matches. CDR3 protein: CASPWTRNIFNEQFF. In DNA form, the CDR3 reads TGTGCCAGCCCCTGGACTAGAAACATTTTCAATGAGCAGTTCTTC.

The chain recombines TRBV4-2 with TRBJ2-7; D perhaps matches TRBD2 (5 bases). This CDR3 contains 14 residues. Germline V gene sequence: CDR1 LGHNA, CDR2 YNFKEQ. With 0 bases removed from V and 2 bases from J, the gap between germline ends came to 8 bases. The DNA for the CDR3 is TGTGCCAGCAGCCAAGATCGAGGGCCCTACGAGCAGTACTTC. This gives the protein CASSQDRGPYEQYF.

This clone came up a few times. The chain uses TRBV6-1 and TRBJ1-4; TRBD1 aligns across 10 bases. Germline CDR1 reads MNHNS; CDR2 reads SASEGT. The CDR3 length is 12 residues. V shed 11 bases and J 10 bases; nucleotides not matched to a gene: 7. The CDR3 loop reads CALRDRGRKLFF. CDR3 nucleotide sequence: TGTGCCCTCCGGGACAGGGGACGAAAACTGTTTTTT.

The CDR3 DNA sequence: TGTGCCAGCAGCCCACTCAGGGGTGGGAGCACTGAAGCTTTCTTT. It encodes CASSPLRGGSTEAFF. The rearrangement links TRBV7-9 to TRBJ1-1, with D perhaps TRBD1 (6 bases). This CDR3 is built from 15 residues. V dropped 5 bases and J dropped 4 bases, with 17 bases sitting between them. CDR1 and CDR2 (germline): SEHNR, FQNEAQ (reference sequence). The variable domain in full, with the rest retrieved from reference TRBV7-9 and TRBJ1-1, is DTGVSQNPRHKITKRGQNVTFRCDPISEHNRLYWYRQTLGQGPEFLTYFQNEAQLEKSRLLSDRFSAERPKGSFSTLEIQRTEQGDSAMYLCASSPLRGGSTEAFFGQGTRLTVV.

V and J are TRBV11-2 and TRBJ2-2; D call uncertain. Between the trimmed V and J ends, which lost 10 bases and 0 bases, there was a span of 15 bases. Germline V lookup: CDR1 SGHAT, CDR2 FQNNGV. The length of the CDR3 is 15 residues. The CDR3 bases are TGTGCCAACAGTAATCGGAGATCGAACACCGGGGAGCTGTTTTTT. Translation: CANSNRRSNTGELFF.

The chain joins TRBV29-1 to TRBJ1-6; no clear D. Germline lookup yields CDR1 SQVTM and CDR2 ANQGSEA. V was pared by 5 bases and J by 5 bases, with 13 bases between. The CDR3 runs 14 residues. CDR3 in DNA: TGCAGCGTTCTCCCGGGGTCCAATAATTCACCCCTCCACTTT. Its translation: CSVLPGSNNSPLHF.

The chain uses TRBV4-1 and TRBJ1-6, with 9 bases matching TRBD1. Trimming removed 0 bases from V and 9 bases from J; junction bases left unmatched: 6. Looked up from germline, CDR1 is MGHRA and CDR2 is YSYEKL. The CDR3 sequence is 16 residues long. The CDR3 region has the DNA TGCGCCAGCAGCCAAGAAGTGAGGACAGGGGTTTCACCCCTCCACTTT. The encoded protein is CASSQEVRTGVSPLHF.

The chain combines TRBV15 with TRBJ2-3, with 14 nucleotides matching TRBD2. The germline gives CDR1 LNHNV, CDR2 YYDKDF (reference sequence). The CDR3 runs to 18 residues. The J segment lost 2 bases and the V segment lost 1 base, leaving 5 bases of the junction unmatched. CDR3 amino acids: CATSRGTSGGPDTDTQYF. CDR3 nucleotide sequence: TGTGCCACCAGCAGAGGGACTAGCGGGGGGCCGGACACAGATACGCAGTATTTT.

This chain uses TRBV5-4 with TRBJ1-1, with D tentatively TRBD1 (5 bases). CDR1 SGHNT and CDR2 YYREEE come from the germline V gene (reference sequence). CDR3 size: 14 residues. V shed 4 bases and J shed 1 base, with 11 bases lying between them. The CDR3 loop reads CASSGGGTNTEAFF. CDR3 coding DNA: TGTGCCAGCAGCGGTGGAGGGACGAACACTGAAGCTTTCTTT.

The gene calls are TRBV6-5 and TRBJ2-2; 8 positions match TRBD2. The junction had 9 bases not matched to a gene; V was cut back by 2 bases and J by 7 bases. From germline, CDR1 is MNHEY and CDR2 SVGAGI. This CDR3 has 16 residues. CDR3 DNA sequence: TGTGCCAGCAGTTACCCACACGGGGGGGCCGGCGGGGAGCTGTTTTTT. Protein product: CASSYPHGGAGGELFF.

This clone is a singleton in its sample. The V call is TRBV6-1, the J call TRBJ1-1; D is ambiguous. The ends were cut back, 4 bases at V and 3 bases at J, with 15 bases in the middle. This CDR3 is built from 15 residues. Germline CDR1 and CDR2: MNHNS and SASEGT. The CDR3 DNA sequence: TGTGCCAGCAGTGTGACCCCTGGCGGGGACACTGAAGCTTTCTTT. Amino acid sequence: CASSVTPGGDTEAFF.

The V call is TRBV5-1, the J call TRBJ2-1; TRBD2 is a possible D gene (7 bases). The length of the CDR3 is 14 residues. Germline loops: CDR1 SGHRS, CDR2 YFSETQ. Trimming pared 2 bases from V and 2 bases from J, leaving 8 bases between. CDR3 sequence: CASSFGGPYNEQFF. The CDR3 DNA is TGCGCCAGCAGCTTCGGGGGGCCCTACAATGAGCAGTTCTTC.

V and J are TRBV5-4 and TRBJ2-5; 8 positions agree with TRBD2. There are 14 residues in the CDR3. Germline assignment: CDR1 SGHNT and CDR2 YYREEE (reference sequence). Trimming took 4 bases from V and 2 from J; bases not matched to a gene: 4. The CDR3 reads CASSPGLAQETQYF. The CDR3 bases are TGTGCCAGCAGCCCCGGACTAGCTCAAGAGACCCAGTACTTC.

This clone was counted only a few times. Other DNA sequences from this sample encode an identical CDR3 as well. The V call is TRBV5-1, the J call TRBJ2-5; 12 positions agree with TRBD2. J lost 2 bases, V lost 3 bases, and 5 bases had no gene match. The CDR3 contains 16 residues. Germline-derived CDR1 and CDR2 are SGHRS and YFSETQ. The CDR3 sequence: CASSSGLAGPQETQYF. The DNA for the CDR3 is TGCGCCAGCAGCTCAGGACTAGCGGGACCTCAAGAGACCCAGTACTTC.

The chain combines TRBV5-6 with TRBJ2-1; TRBD2 might be the D (5 bases). The germline V gene has CDR1 SGHDT and CDR2 YYEEEE. V dropped 0 bases and J dropped 2 bases, with 9 bases sitting between them. The CDR3 spans 15 residues. As DNA, the CDR3 is TGTGCCAGCAGCTTGGGAGGGATTCCCTACAATGAGCAGTTCTTC. It specifies CASSLGGIPYNEQFF.

This rearrangement joins TRBV28 to TRBJ1-3; no firm D call. The CDR3 is made up of 14 amino acids. V was shortened by 7 bases and J by 0 bases, with 10 bases between the two germline ends. Per germline, CDR1 MDHEN and CDR2 SYDVKM. CDR3: CASKDGNSGNTIYF. The CDR3 nucleotides are TGTGCCAGCAAGGACGGGAACTCTGGAAACACCATATATTTT.

The rearrangement joins TRBV4-2 to TRBJ2-5; 8 nucleotides agree with TRBD2. CDR1 LGHNA and CDR2 YNFKEQ come from the germline V gene. The CDR3 loop spans 15 amino acids. J gave up 5 bases and V 0 bases, and 5 bases lay outside the gene matches. CDR3 bases: TGTGCCAGCAGCCAAGACGTGTCTAGCGGGGAGACCCAGTACTTC. Translation gives CASSQDVSSGETQYF.

This chain connects TRBV5-1 to TRBJ1-1; D is ambiguous. This CDR3 contains 13 residues. Per germline, CDR1 SGHRS and CDR2 YFSETQ. V lost 8 bases to trimming and J lost 0 bases, with 11 bases between them. CDR3 loop: CASSGSMNTEAFF. CDR3 nucleotides: TGCGCCAGTTCGGGATCCATGAACACTGAAGCTTTCTTT.

This chain connects TRBV30 to TRBJ2-3; tentative D call: TRBD2 (6 bases). Trimming removed 0 bases at V and 5 bases at J, with 27 bases between. Germline CDR1 and CDR2: GTSNPN and SVGIG (reference sequence). The CDR3 length is 19 residues. CDR3 nucleotide sequence: TGTGCCTGGAGTGTAAGTTCATCGTATCCCGGGAGAGATTTAGATACGCAGTATTTT. This codes for CAWSVSSSYPGRDLDTQYF.

The CDR3 nucleotides read TGTGCCACCAGCAGAGCCGCGCGAATCACTGAAGCTTTCTTT. Its protein product is CATSRAARITEAFF. The chain combines TRBV15 with TRBJ1-1, with no clear D. The CDR3 has 14 residues. Germline V gene data show CDR1 as LNHNV and CDR2 as YYDKDF (reference sequence). Trimming stripped 1 base from V and 4 bases from J, with 10 bases between.

The chain combines TRBV7-6 with TRBJ2-4; the match to TRBD1 covers 7 bases. CDR3 length: 18 residues. Per germline, CDR1 SGHVS and CDR2 FNYEAQ. With 5 bases clipped from V and 0 bases from J, the junction kept 13 bases outside the gene matches. CDR3 bases: TGTGCCAGCAGCCCCGGACAGGCGGCCAAGATAGCCAAAAACATTCAGTACTTC. It specifies CASSPGQAAKIAKNIQYF.